This entry describes one T cell receptor (beta chain). It has no known antigen specificity. Base quality data are lacking; no much larger clone is found one base away. This specimen belongs to a study of blood T cell repertoires in COVID-19 (dated by TCRdb to 2020 to 2022). Study-wide context: The collaborator samples originated in the United States, Italy and Spain and spanned the acute and convalescent phases of COVID-19. The material from the prospective study consisted of cDNA or gDNA derived from T cells, B-cell-depleted T cells, or PBMCs. Subjects who had been exposed to COVID-19, were actively infected with it, or had recovered from it provided the deeply sampled blood TCRbeta repertoires that made up the dataset. The repertoires were released in a freely available public database intended as a resource for research on the immune response to SARS-CoV-2. Samples were obtained from the ongoing ImmuneRACE study (first 160 participants) and from some 1,300 subjects provided by 6 global collaborators. Sample metadata almost always included a de-identified subject ID, COVID-19 status, age in years and sex. Where HLA class I and class II types were available, the types were taken from metadata supplied by the sample provider, not from assay-based typing. Overall study results and their limits: How much clinical and demographic metadata was included differed by source and by participant, and the metadata was provided uncurated.

TCRbeta CDR3 regions were amplified from genomic DNA by means of the immunoSEQ Assay, a bias-controlled multiplex PCR. For the original study's pipeline: The number of nucleated cells in each sample was estimated from the amplification of reference gene primers within the assay. To quantify the absolute abundance of each unique TCRbeta CDR3 rearrangement, sequence reads were collapsed and filtered. For each sample, productive Simpson clonality was calculated as the square root of Simpson's diversity index across productive rearrangements. TCRdb re-hosts the immuneACCESS table, in-frame sequences only. Its copies lack some clones; in the studies checked, an unresolved V gene accounts for under half of them, and the cause for the rest is not known. From that table come the V and J calls and clone size; the DNA was used to work out D and trimming. This sample is represented by some 460,000 clones; 85% to 90% of them were singletons. The top ten constitute 4% to 5.5% of the sample.

Collaborating institutions collected whole blood in K2EDTA tubes following their own protocols. For TCRbeta analysis, collaborators shipped samples as frozen whole blood, isolated PBMCs, or DNA extracted from either of those sample types. The source of this sequence is a woman aged 30 to 39 with acute or convalescent COVID-19. Sequenced sample: peripheral blood.

The sequence in DNA is TGTGCCACCAGCAGAGTAGACGGACAGGGCAGAGAGACCCAGTACTTC. Its protein product is CATSRVDGQGRETQYF. Here the chain combines TRBV15 and TRBJ2-5; TRBD1 lines up with 8 middle nucleotides. CDR1 is given as LNHNV and CDR2 as YYDKDF, both from the germline V gene (reference sequence). Including cysteine and phenylalanine, the CDR3 has 16 amino acids. Just CDR3 DNA is preserved here, 48 bases in frame from base 1. Relative to germline, V is missing 1 base and J is missing 4 bases, with 8 bases of the junction outside any gene match.